This T cell receptor beta chain was documented in a study of cytomegalovirus exposure and HLA in healthy donors. The study's findings and limits: Immune exposure information comprised only CMV serostatus. There were a few CMV-associated chains whose specificity for CMV antigens was confirmed in vitro.

In the PCR, 60 Vbeta and 13 Jbeta primers were used. Authors' methods: About 11 million of the 80 million or so unique TCR beta chains counted in a later analysis were shared. Libraries were prepared by immunoSEQ multiplex PCR; TCRdb keeps only in-frame clonotypes and omits some of them. D and trimming were read from the DNA, whereas the V and J calls and clone size are those reported in that table. The sample comprises roughly 100,000 clones, roughly 85% of which are singletons, and 4.5% to 7% rests with the top ten. Comments on this clone: Its antigen remains unknown.

Sequencing was performed on PBMCs. This receptor was obtained from a man in his 60s in good health and CMV-seropositive.

The CDR3 protein is CASRETNYGYTF. CDR3 nucleotide sequence: TGTGCCAGCAGAGAGACTAACTATGGCTACACCTTC. The V gene is TRBV6-6, the J gene TRBJ1-2; D remains unclear. Germline V CDR1 and CDR2: MNHNY, SVGAGI (reference sequence). Between the trimmed V and J ends, which lost 6 bases and 0 bases, there was a span of 5 bases. This CDR3 region has 12 residues.